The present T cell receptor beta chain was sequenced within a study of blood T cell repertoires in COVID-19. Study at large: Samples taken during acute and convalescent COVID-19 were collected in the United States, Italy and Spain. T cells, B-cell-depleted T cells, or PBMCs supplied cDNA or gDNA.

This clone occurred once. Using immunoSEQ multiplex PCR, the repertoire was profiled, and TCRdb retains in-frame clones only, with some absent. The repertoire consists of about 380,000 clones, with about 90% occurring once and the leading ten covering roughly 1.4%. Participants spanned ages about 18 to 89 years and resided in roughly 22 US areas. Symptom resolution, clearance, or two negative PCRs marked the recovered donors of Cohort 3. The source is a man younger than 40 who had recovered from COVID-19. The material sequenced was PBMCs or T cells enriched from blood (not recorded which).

The CDR3 DNA reads TGCGCCAGCAAGGACAGAGAGAATTCACCCCTCCACTTT. This codes for CASKDRENSPLHF. The J gene is TRBJ1-6, the V gene TRBV10-1; D possibly corresponds to TRBD1 (6 bases). Germline CDR1 and CDR2: WNHNN and SYGVQD (reference sequence). The CDR3 contains 13 residues. V lost 7 bases and J 7 bases, leaving 11 bases between the germline ends.